This TCR beta chain was captured by sequencing in a study of control samples from healthy donors and cancer patients (TCRdb year 2020). A single count supports this clone. Its antigen remains undetermined. No much larger clonotype is one base removed from it; base qualities were not supplied. From the cysteine up to the phenylalanine, the CDR3 has a length of 13 residues. This entry keeps only the CDR3 DNA: 39 bases, framed from base 1. At the junction V is shortened by 3 bases and J by 6 bases, with 10 bases in between. The germline V gene provides CDR1 MNHEY and CDR2 SVGEGT. The library was obtained by the immunoSEQ multiplex PCR assay. The table was pulled from immuneACCESS by TCRdb, which kept in-frame rearrangements only. Such tables lose some clones; where checked, under half of the loss comes from unresolved V genes, and the rest has no known cause. This sample lists roughly 180,000 clones; approximately 94% were detected once. The ten biggest clones cover approximately 1.5% of the sample.

The specimen sequenced was blood. The chain joins TRBV6-2 or TRBV6-3 to TRBJ2-3; a confident D gene designation cannot be given. The TCR sequence derives from a woman younger than 30 in good health. The CDR3 protein sequence reads: CASSYSPSDTQYF. The sequence in DNA is TGTGCCAGCAGTTATTCGCCCTCGGATACGCAGTATTTT.